This note documents a single TCR beta chain sequence. A single record per CDR3 protein comes from TCRdb applying MiXCR to the 5' RACE reads. The data contain about 330,000 distinct CDR3 sequences, 8.1% of them singletons. These data originate in a study of T cells after yellow fever vaccination. The CDR3 is 13 amino acids. Between the trimmed V and J ends, which lost 2 bases and 3 bases, there was a span of 8 bases. Here the sequenced sample was PBMCs, taken around 45 days after the first yellow fever vaccination. This sequence joins TRBV12-3 or TRBV12-4 and TRBJ2-7; no clear D. This TCR was recovered from a man younger than 35 who received the YFV17D yellow fever vaccine. The CDR3 sequence: CASSLRRNYEQYF. In DNA form, the CDR3 reads TGTGCCAGCAGTTTACGGAGAAACTACGAGCAGTACTTC.